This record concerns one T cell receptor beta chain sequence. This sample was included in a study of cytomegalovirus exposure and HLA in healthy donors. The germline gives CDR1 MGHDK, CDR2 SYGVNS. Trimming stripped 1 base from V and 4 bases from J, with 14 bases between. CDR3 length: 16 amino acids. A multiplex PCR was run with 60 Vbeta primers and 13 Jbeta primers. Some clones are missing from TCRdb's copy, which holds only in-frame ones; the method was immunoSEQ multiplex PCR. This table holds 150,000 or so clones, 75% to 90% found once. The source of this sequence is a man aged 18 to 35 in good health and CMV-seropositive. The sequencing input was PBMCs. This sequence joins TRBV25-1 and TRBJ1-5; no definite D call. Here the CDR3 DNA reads TGTGCCAGCAGTGAATTCGGCGCCTCGGGGAATCAGCCCCAGCATTTT. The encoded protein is CASSEFGASGNQPQHF.